This is a list of T cell receptor beta chains from one sample in a study of Ad26.COV2.S vaccination and SARS-CoV-2 variants. The repertoire was sequenced with immunoSEQ multiplex PCR; TCRdb's copy has only in-frame clones and lacks some. Of roughly 700,000 clones detected, 70% to 90% appear once; the ten largest clones hold roughly 1.5%. Specimen: peripheral blood, collected in a trial of Ad26.COV2.S vaccine versus placebo. Receptors were obtained from a person between 18 and 59 years old who received the Ad26.COV2.S COVID-19 vaccine or a placebo. CDR3s include the opening cysteine and the closing phenylalanine or tryptophan. The D gene is left open where the match is weak. Clone size is stated in some rows and not others, as once, few, many or a class when expanded.

D | J | size | V | CDR3 | DNA
. | TRBJ1-1 | . | TRBV7-3 | CASSLEQGTNTEAFF | TGTGCCAGCAGCTTGGAACAGGGAACGAACACTGAAGCTTTCTTT
TRBD1 | TRBJ2-2 | . | TRBV27 | CAIARGGRPNTGELFF | TGTGCCATCGCACGAGGGGGCAGGCCGAACACCGGGGAGCTGTTTTTT
. | TRBJ1-2 | . | TRBV7-9 | CASSPGTARGVGYTF | TGTGCCAGCAGCCCGGGGACTGCTCGGGGCGTGGGCTACACCTTC
. | TRBJ1-4 | once | TRBV30 | CAWSTGLNEKLFF | TGTGCCTGGAGTACAGGACTTAATGAAAAACTGTTTTTT
. | TRBJ2-7 | . | TRBV19 | CASSTGAEQYF | TGTGCCAGTAGTACGGGGGCCGAGCAGTACTTC
TRBD1 | TRBJ1-4 | . | TRBV7-8 | CASSRGTGLNEKLFF | TGTGCCAGCAGCCGCGGGACAGGCCTGAATGAAAAACTGTTTTTT
. | TRBJ2-7 | . | TRBV15 | CATSREETVVYEQYF | TGTGCCACCAGCAGAGAAGAGACAGTGGTATACGAGCAGTACTTC
. | TRBJ2-3 | . | TRBV9 | CASSELSGGTQYF | TGTGCCAGCAGCGAACTCAGTGGGGGTACGCAGTATTTT
TRBD1 | TRBJ1-1 | once | TRBV19 | CASTSTGAQDTEAFF | TGTGCCAGTACTTCGACAGGGGCTCAGGACACTGAAGCTTTCTTT
. | TRBJ2-2 | . | TRBV2 | CASRATGSGELFF | TGTGCCAGCAGAGCGACGGGATCCGGGGAGCTGTTTTTT
. | TRBJ2-7 | few | TRBV27 | CASSLSRANEQYF | TGTGCCAGCAGTTTATCCAGGGCGAACGAGCAGTACTTC
. | TRBJ1-1 | . | TRBV18 | CASSPQGMNTEAFF | TGTGCCAGCTCACCACAGGGTATGAACACTGAAGCTTTCTTT
. | TRBJ1-2 | . | TRBV6-6 | CASSSWTNYGYTF | TGTGCCAGCAGTTCCTGGACCAACTATGGCTACACCTTC
. | TRBJ1-4 | . | TRBV7-9 | CASSLGQGSEKLFF | TGTGCCAGCAGCCTTGGGCAGGGGAGCGAAAAACTGTTTTTT
. | TRBJ2-7 | . | TRBV6-1 | CASSEQGSYEQYF | TGTGCCAGCAGTGAACAAGGGTCCTACGAGCAGTACTTC
. | TRBJ2-7 | . | TRBV9 | CASSVDGTHYEQYF | TGTGCCAGCAGCGTAGACGGGACTCACTACGAGCAGTACTTC
. | TRBJ2-2 | . | TRBV5-1 | CASSLAPTGSNTGELFF | TGCGCCAGCAGCTTGGCTCCCACCGGATCGAACACCGGGGAGCTGTTTTTT
. | TRBJ2-5 | . | TRBV6-5 | CASSYSRETQYF | TGTGCCAGCAGTTACTCGAGGGAGACCCAGTACTTC
. | TRBJ2-2 | once | TRBV20-1 | CSASAGAGGELFF | TGCAGTGCTAGTGCGGGGGCGGGCGGGGAGCTGTTTTTT
. | TRBJ2-3 | . | TRBV12-5 | CASGPMGLETDTQYF | TGTGCTAGTGGTCCAATGGGGTTGGAGACAGATACGCAGTATTTT
. | TRBJ1-5 | . | TRBV6-5 | CASNEQGNQPQHF | TGTGCCAGCAACGAACAGGGAAATCAGCCCCAGCATTTT
. | TRBJ2-5 | . | TRBV30 | CAWEKETQYF | TGTGCCTGGGAAAAAGAGACCCAGTACTTC
. | TRBJ2-7 | once | TRBV15 | CATSRDPGVDYEQYF | TGTGCCACCAGCAGAGATCCGGGGGTCGACTACGAGCAGTACTTC
TRBD1 | TRBJ1-1 | . | TRBV5-6 | CASSYLTGGPGTEAFF | TGTGCCAGCAGTTACCTGACAGGGGGCCCCGGCACTGAAGCTTTCTTT